Listed here is a single TCR beta chain. Its target is not known. This entry belongs to a study of graft-versus-host responses after intestinal transplantation. The CDR3 has 15 residues. CDR1 and CDR2 from the germline V gene are LNHDA and SQIVND (reference sequence). V lost 5 bases to trimming and J lost 2 bases, with 15 bases between them. Libraries were prepared by immunoSEQ multiplex PCR; TCRdb keeps only in-frame clonotypes and omits some of them. The sample has over 120,000 clones; 80% to 95% are singletons. The sequence was collected from a human donor who received an intestinal transplant. The gene calls are TRBV19 and TRBJ2-5; D is possibly TRBD2 (5 bases). This sample comprised unstimulated CD4+ T cells sorted from spleen or lymph node cells, obtained before intestinal transplant. In nucleotides, the CDR3 is TGTGCCAGTAGTCTTCCGGCGGGTGAGCAAGAGACCCAGTACTTC. As protein: CASSLPAGEQETQYF.